This T cell receptor beta chain appears in the sequencing data of a study of blood T cells in healthy people across ages (dated by TCRdb to the mid-2010s). Study-level background: In model experiments, roughly one uniquely barcoded TCR beta cDNA molecule per two T cells was captured by template switching. Two additional independent replicas of 1 million unique cDNA reads from the same blood draw were analyzed for two donors (one aged 18 to 30 and one aged 80 or older). To avoid experimental bias, donors of different ages were distributed randomly across sequencing lanes. To track age-related changes in TCR beta repertoire diversity, the study relied on deep sequencing normalized with unique cDNA molecular identifiers. The donors were split into four age groups: young (average around 17 years), middle-aged (39), aged (over 55) and long-lived (approximately 80). Broader findings and caveats from the paper: As age increased, observed TCR beta diversity per million T cells dropped in a roughly linear way, and a significant reduction was already evident by age approximately 40. Compared with the aged group, the long-lived group had more naive CD4+ T cells, fewer expanded clones and increased TCR diversity, a pattern suggesting age selection. Estimates of total diversity from one million sequenced T cells were regarded as lower bounds and underestimates. There was a strong correlation between observed TCR beta diversity and the percentage of naive T cells measured by flow cytometry. The CMV infection status of donors was not known, potentially confounding age-related changes in expanded clonotypes. Bulk unsorted PBMC profiling prevented conclusive comparison of naive and antigen-experienced compartments.

The library was generated by 5' RACE. The sequencing machine was an Illumina HiSeq 2500. The second PCR ran for roughly 6 to 11 cycles and used a J-beta primer mix along with a sample-barcoded 5' primer. Each TCR beta cDNA molecule received a unique molecular identifier from a template-switch 5' adaptor carrying 12 random nucleotides. Each sample yielded at least 3 million CDR3-containing paired-end reads. All of the RNA was converted into first-strand cDNA using the Mint cDNA synthesis kit, with a TRBC-specific oligonucleotide serving as the primer. Following uracil-DNA glycosylase treatment, a first 18-cycle PCR with universal primers M1SS and BC2_uni_R was performed on all cDNA. The source study handled its data this way. For normalization, 1 million high-quality reads were randomly selected from each sample, with every read carrying a distinct molecular identifier. Instead of being binned into consensus sequences, reads with shared molecular identifiers were discarded. CDR3 identification, clonotype clustering and error correction used MiTCR with a Q25 quality threshold and the strictest error-elimination algorithm. A nonparametric unseen species model using Euler transformation provided a lower-bound estimate of total TCR beta diversity. Using fastp trimming at Q25 and MiXCR clonotype assembly, TCRdb reanalyzed the public sequencing data and kept in-frame beta chains. Each CDR3 protein appears once, grouped with its most common genes and DNA. The V and J calls shown here were made by TCRdb, not taken from the authors' results. The table for this sample lists 600,000 or so distinct CDR3 sequences; roughly 48% of them were counted only once. The ten top clones hold around 24% of the sample.

Trimmed from V: 2 bases; trimmed from J: 6 bases; junction bases lacking a gene match: 8. The germline V gene provides CDR1 SGHRS and CDR2 YFSETQ. The CDR3 numbers 15 residues from cysteine through phenylalanine. The only DNA kept is the CDR3, 45 bases in frame from the first base. This clonotype was detected a few times. The target of this receptor is not known. No base qualities exist here, and no much larger clone lies one base off it. Systemically healthy Caucasian individuals from Russia, roughly 40 in total and aged roughly 6 to 100 years, were included as donors. Each donor gave ten milliliters of peripheral blood, collected into EDTA-treated Vacutainer tubes. PBMCs were isolated by Ficoll-Paque density-gradient centrifugation, with at least 7 million obtained per sample. Trizol reagent was used to extract total RNA from the PBMCs, yielding at least 5 micrograms per sample. The percentages of naive CD45RAhigh/CD27high T cells were determined by flow cytometry on a PBMC aliquot from every donor.

The sequence derives from a man older than 75 in good health. Source material: blood. The chain is made from TRBV5-1 and TRBJ2-1; 7 bases in the middle match TRBD1. CDR3 loop: CASSFGGTEGNEQFF. The DNA sequence follows: TGCGCCAGCAGCTTCGGTGGGACAGAGGGCAATGAGCAGTTCTTC.